This entry is about one T cell receptor beta chain. This sample stems from a study of CD8 T cells in Susac syndrome. Random hexamers were used to reverse transcribe the RNA input (roughly 0.5 to 1 ug). From the immunoSEQ multiplex PCR reads, TCRdb called clonotypes with MiXCR, one entry per CDR3 protein. Among about 75,000 distinct CDR3 sequences listed, roughly 94% were seen once. CDR1 SGHVS and CDR2 FNYEAQ come from the germline V gene. This CDR3 spans 15 amino acids. J gave up 2 bases and V 5 bases, and 7 bases lay outside the gene matches. Material for sequencing was CD8+ T cells from PBMCs. The source is a human donor with Susac syndrome. The gene calls are TRBV7-6 and TRBJ2-5, with 8 nucleotides matching TRBD2. CDR3 protein: CASSLGLALQETQYF. CDR3 DNA: TGTGCCAGCAGCCTCGGACTAGCCCTACAAGAGACCCAGTACTTC.